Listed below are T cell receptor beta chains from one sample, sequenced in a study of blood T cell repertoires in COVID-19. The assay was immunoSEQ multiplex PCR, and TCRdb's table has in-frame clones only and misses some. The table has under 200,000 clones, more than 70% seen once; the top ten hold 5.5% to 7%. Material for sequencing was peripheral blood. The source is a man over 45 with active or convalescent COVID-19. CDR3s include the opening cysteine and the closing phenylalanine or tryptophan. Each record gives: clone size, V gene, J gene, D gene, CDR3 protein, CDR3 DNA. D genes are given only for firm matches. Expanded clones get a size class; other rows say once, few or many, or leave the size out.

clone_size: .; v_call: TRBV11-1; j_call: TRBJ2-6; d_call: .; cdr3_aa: CASSLVPDVLTF; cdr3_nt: TGTGCCAGCAGCTTAGTTCCCGACGTCCTGACTTTC
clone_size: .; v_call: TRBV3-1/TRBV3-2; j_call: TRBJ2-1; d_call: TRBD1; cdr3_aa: CASSLGQGRYNEQFF; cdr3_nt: TGTGCCAGCAGTCTTGGACAGGGGCGGTACAATGAGCAGTTCTTC
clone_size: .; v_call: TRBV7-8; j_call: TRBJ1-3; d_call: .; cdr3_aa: CASSAGRSTGNTIYF; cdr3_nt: TGTGCCAGCAGCGCTGGGCGCAGCACTGGAAACACCATATATTTT
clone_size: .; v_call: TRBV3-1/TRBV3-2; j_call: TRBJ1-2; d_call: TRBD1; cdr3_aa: CASSQPGQDYGYTF; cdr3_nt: TGTGCCAGCAGCCAGCCGGGACAGGACTATGGCTACACCTTC
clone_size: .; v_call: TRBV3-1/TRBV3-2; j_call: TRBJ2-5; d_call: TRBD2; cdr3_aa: CASSQDGLGTSGSETQYF; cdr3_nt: TGTGCCAGCAGCCAAGATGGGTTGGGGACTAGCGGTTCAGAGACCCAGTACTTC
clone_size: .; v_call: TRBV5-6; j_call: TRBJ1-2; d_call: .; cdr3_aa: CASSPPRAGAVGYTF; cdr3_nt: TGTGCCAGCAGCCCCCCTCGGGCAGGGGCGGTCGGCTACACCTTC
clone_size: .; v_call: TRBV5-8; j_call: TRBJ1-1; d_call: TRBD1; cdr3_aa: CASSRQGENTEAFF; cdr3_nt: TGTGCCAGCAGCCGACAGGGGGAGAACACTGAAGCTTTCTTT
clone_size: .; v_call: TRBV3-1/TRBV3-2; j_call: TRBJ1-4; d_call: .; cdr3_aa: CASSHNPRDKIEKLFF; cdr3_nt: TGTGCCAGCAGCCACAACCCCCGGGACAAAATTGAAAAACTGTTTTTT
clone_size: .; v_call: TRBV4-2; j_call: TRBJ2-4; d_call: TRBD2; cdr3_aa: CASSQDSLAGVLAKNIQYF; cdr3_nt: TGTGCCAGCAGCCAAGATTCCCTAGCGGGAGTACTAGCCAAAAACATTCAGTACTTC
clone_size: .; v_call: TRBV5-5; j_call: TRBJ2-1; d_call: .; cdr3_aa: CASSSQILVSYNEQFF; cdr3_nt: TGTGCCAGCAGCTCCCAGATTCTCGTCTCCTACAATGAGCAGTTCTTC
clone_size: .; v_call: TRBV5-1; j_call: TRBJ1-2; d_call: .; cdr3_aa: CASSLRPAAVRAILENNYGYTF; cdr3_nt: TGCGCCAGCAGTTTACGACCGGCCGCCGTCAGGGCCATACTCGAAAATAACTATGGCTACACCTTC
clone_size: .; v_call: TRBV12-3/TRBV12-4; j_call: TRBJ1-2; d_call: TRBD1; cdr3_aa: CASRQGARYGYTF; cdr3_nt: TGTGCCAGCCGACAGGGGGCGAGGTATGGCTACACCTTC
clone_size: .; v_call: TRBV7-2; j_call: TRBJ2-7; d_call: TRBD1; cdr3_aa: CASSPYRGSYEQYF; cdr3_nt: TGTGCCAGCAGCCCCTACAGGGGTTCCTACGAGCAGTACTTC
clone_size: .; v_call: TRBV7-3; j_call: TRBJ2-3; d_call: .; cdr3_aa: CASSSPGTDTQYF; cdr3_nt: TGTGCCAGCAGCTCCCCCGGGACAGATACGCAGTATTTT
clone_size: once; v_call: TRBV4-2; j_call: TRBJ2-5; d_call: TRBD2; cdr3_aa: CASSQDPSSGGHETQYF; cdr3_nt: TGTGCCAGCAGCCAAGATCCTAGTTCGGGGGGGCATGAGACCCAGTACTTC
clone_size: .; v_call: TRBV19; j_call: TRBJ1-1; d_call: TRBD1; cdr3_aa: CASSKQLQGWDTEAFF; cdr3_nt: TGTGCCAGTAGTAAACAATTACAGGGGTGGGACACTGAAGCTTTCTTT
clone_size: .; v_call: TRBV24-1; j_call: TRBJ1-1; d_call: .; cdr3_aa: CATSDPKNTEAFF; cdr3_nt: TGTGCCACCAGTGATCCCAAGAACACTGAAGCTTTCTTT
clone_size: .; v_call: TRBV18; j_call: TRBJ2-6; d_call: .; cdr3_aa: CASSPPTGSGANVLTF; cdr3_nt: TGTGCCAGCTCACCACCCACGGGGAGTGGGGCCAACGTCCTGACTTTC
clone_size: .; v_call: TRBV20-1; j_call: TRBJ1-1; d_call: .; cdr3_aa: CSAYSPNEAFF; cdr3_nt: TGCAGTGCTTATAGCCCGAATGAAGCTTTCTTT
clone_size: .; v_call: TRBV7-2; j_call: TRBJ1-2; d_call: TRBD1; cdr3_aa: CASSPGTGAHYGYTF; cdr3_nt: TGTGCCAGCAGCCCGGGGACAGGGGCACACTATGGCTACACCTTC
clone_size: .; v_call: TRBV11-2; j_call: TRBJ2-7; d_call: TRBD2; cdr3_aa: CASSLTAGGRADEQYF; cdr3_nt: TGTGCCAGCAGTCTCACGGCAGGCGGGAGGGCCGACGAGCAGTACTTC
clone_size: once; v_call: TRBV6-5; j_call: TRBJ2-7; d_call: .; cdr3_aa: CASSLNSYEQYF; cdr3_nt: TGTGCCAGCAGTCTAAACTCCTACGAGCAGTACTTC
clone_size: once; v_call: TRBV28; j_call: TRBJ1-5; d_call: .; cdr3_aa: CASSQDMDYGAQHF; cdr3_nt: TGTGCCAGCAGTCAAGACATGGACTACGGGGCCCAGCATTTT
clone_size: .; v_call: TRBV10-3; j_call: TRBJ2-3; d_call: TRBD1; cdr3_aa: CAISDPGQSTDTQYF; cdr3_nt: TGTGCCATCAGTGACCCGGGACAGAGCACAGATACGCAGTATTTT
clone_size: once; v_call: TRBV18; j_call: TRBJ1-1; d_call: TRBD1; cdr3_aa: CASSSSTGGNTEAFF; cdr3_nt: TGTGCCAGCTCATCTTCGACAGGGGGAAACACTGAAGCTTTCTTT
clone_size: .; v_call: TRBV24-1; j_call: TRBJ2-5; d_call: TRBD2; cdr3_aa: CATSDNQAGDSETQYF; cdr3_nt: TGTGCCACCAGTGATAACCAAGCGGGAGACTCGGAGACCCAGTACTTC
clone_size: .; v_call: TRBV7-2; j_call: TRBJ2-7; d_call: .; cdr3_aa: CASSFYPGEQYF; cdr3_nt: TGTGCCAGCAGCTTTTATCCGGGCGAGCAGTACTTC
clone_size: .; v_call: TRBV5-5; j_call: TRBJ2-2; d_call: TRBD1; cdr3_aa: CASSSGQPNGELFF; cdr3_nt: TGTGCCAGCAGCTCGGGACAGCCGAACGGGGAGCTGTTTTTT
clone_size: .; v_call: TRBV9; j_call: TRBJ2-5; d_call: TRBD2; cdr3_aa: CASSAEGLAGVGETQYF; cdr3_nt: TGTGCCAGCAGCGCAGAGGGATTAGCGGGGGTTGGAGAGACCCAGTACTTC
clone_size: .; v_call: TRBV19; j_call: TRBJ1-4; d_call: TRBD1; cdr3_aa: CASIQTGGGEKLFF; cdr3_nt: TGTGCCAGTATCCAGACAGGGGGCGGTGAAAAACTGTTTTTT
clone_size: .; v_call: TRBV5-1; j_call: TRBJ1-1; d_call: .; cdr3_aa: CASSLAPLTGTEAFF; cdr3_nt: TGCGCCAGCAGCTTGGCCCCCTTGACGGGAACTGAAGCTTTCTTT
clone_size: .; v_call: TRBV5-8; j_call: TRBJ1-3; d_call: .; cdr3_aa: CASSLAGRGGNTIYF; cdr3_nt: TGTGCCAGCAGCTTGGCCGGCAGGGGTGGAAACACCATATATTTT
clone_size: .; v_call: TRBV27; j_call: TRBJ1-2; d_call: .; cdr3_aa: CASSSDSYGYTF; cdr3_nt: TGTGCCAGCAGTTCGGACAGTTATGGCTACACCTTC
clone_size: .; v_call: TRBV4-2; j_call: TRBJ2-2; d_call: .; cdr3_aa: CASSQDAGVGTGELFF; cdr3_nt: TGTGCCAGCAGCCAAGATGCAGGGGTTGGCACCGGGGAGCTGTTTTTT
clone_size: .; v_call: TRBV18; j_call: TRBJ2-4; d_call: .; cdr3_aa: CASSDRSLAKNIQYF; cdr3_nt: TGTGCCAGCTCAGACAGGTCTTTAGCCAAAAACATTCAGTACTTC
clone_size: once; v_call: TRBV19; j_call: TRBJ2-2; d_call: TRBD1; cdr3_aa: CASGDRFTGELFF; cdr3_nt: TGTGCCAGCGGGGACAGGTTCACCGGGGAGCTGTTTTTT
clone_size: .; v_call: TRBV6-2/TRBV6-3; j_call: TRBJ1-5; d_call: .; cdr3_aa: CASSYPEGGNQPQHF; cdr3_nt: TGTGCCAGCAGTTATCCCGAGGGGGGCAATCAGCCCCAGCATTTT
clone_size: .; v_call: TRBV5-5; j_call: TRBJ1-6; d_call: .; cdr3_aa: CASRAEWTKSSYNSPLHF; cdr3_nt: TGTGCCAGCAGGGCTGAGTGGACAAAAAGCTCCTATAATTCACCCCTCCACTTT
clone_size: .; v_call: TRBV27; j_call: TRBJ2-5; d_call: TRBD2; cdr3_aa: CASSRGGGPQASAQYF; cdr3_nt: TGTGCCAGCAGTAGGGGCGGGGGACCCCAAGCTTCTGCCCAGTACTTC
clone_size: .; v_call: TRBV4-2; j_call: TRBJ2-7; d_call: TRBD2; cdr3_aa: CASAPGSSGTYEQYF; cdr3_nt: TGTGCCAGCGCCCCCGGGTCTAGCGGAACCTACGAGCAGTACTTC
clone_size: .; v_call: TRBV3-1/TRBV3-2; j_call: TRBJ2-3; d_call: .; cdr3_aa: CASSQTSVREPWDTQYF; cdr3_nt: TGTGCCAGCAGCCAAACCTCCGTTCGGGAGCCGTGGGATACGCAGTATTTT
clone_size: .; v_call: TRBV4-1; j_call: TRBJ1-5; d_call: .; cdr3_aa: CASSQGTEKDQPQHF; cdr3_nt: TGCGCCAGCAGCCAAGGGACAGAAAAAGATCAGCCCCAGCATTTT
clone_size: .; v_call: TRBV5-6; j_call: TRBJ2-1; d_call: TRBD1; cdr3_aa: CASSSLDRDGEQFF; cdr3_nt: TGTGCCAGCAGCTCTTTGGACAGGGACGGTGAGCAGTTCTTC
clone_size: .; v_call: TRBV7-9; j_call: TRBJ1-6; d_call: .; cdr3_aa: CASSPWRDNSPLHF; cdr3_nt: TGTGCCAGCAGCCCTTGGAGGGATAATTCACCCCTCCACTTT
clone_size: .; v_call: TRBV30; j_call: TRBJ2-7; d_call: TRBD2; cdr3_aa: CAWSVPSGRFYEQYF; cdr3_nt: TGTGCCTGGAGTGTACCCAGCGGGAGGTTCTACGAGCAGTACTTC
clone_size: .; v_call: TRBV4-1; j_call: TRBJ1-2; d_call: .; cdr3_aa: CASSQSDSQAGYGYTF; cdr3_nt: TGCGCCAGCAGCCAATCAGACAGCCAAGCAGGCTATGGCTACACCTTC
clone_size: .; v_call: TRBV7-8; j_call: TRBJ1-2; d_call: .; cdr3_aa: CASSLGDYYGYTF; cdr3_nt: TGTGCCAGCAGCTTAGGGGACTACTATGGCTACACCTTC
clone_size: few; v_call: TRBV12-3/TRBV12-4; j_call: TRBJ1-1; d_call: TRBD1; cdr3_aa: CASSFRGHTEAFF; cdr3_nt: TGTGCCAGCAGTTTTAGGGGGCACACTGAAGCTTTCTTT
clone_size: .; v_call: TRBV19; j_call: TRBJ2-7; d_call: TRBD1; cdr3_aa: CASSRGQGREQYF; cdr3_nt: TGTGCCAGTAGTAGAGGACAGGGGCGAGAACAGTACTTC
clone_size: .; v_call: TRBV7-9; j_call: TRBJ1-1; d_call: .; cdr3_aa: CASSLGREFGAFF; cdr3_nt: TGTGCCAGCAGCTTAGGCCGGGAATTTGGAGCTTTCTTT
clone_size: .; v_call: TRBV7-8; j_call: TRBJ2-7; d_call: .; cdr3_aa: CASSTDSTYEQYF; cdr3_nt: TGTGCCAGCAGCACAGACAGTACCTACGAGCAGTACTTC
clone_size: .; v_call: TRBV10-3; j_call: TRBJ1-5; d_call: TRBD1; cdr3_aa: CAIRDRGQQPQHF; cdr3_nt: TGTGCCATCAGGGACAGGGGGCAACAGCCCCAGCATTTT
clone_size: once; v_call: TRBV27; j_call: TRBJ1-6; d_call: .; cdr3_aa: CASSLVGGGLRSPLHF; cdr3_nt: TGTGCCAGCAGTTTAGTGGGGGGAGGTTTGAGGTCACCCCTCCACTTT
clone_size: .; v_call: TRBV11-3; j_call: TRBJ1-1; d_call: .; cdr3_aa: CASSRLMNTEAFF; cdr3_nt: TGTGCCAGCAGCCGACTCATGAACACTGAAGCTTTCTTT
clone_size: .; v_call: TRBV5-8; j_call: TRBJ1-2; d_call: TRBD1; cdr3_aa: CASSLDRGQVYGYTF; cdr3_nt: TGTGCCAGCAGCTTGGACAGGGGGCAGGTTTATGGCTACACCTTC
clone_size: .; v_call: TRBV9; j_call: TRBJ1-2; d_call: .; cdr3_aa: CASSVGLGFEEGYTF; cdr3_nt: TGTGCCAGCAGCGTAGGGCTGGGCTTTGAAGAGGGCTACACCTTC
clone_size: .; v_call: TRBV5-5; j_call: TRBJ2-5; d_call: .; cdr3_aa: CASGWAGEETQYF; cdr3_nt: TGTGCCAGCGGATGGGCAGGGGAAGAGACCCAGTACTTC
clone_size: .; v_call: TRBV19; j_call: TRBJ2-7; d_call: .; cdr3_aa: CASSPGEKQYF; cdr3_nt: TGTGCCAGTTCCCCAGGGGAAAAACAGTACTTC
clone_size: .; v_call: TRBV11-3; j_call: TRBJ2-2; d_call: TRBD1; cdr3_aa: CASSLDLGGVRTGELFF; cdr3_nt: TGTGCCAGCAGCTTAGATCTAGGGGGCGTACGGACCGGGGAGCTGTTTTTT
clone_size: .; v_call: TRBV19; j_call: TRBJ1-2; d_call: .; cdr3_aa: CASMVEGRGYTF; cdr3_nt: TGTGCCAGTATGGTGGAGGGACGTGGCTACACCTTC